The clone carrying this T cell receptor beta chain was observed a single time. The data were obtained in a study of blood T cell repertoires in COVID-19. Germline values: CDR1 MDHEN, CDR2 SYDVKM. V was pared by 6 bases and J by 2 bases, with 14 bases between. The CDR3 totals 16 residues. Profiling relied on immunoSEQ multiplex PCR, and the TCRdb table lists in-frame clones only, not all of them. Here the sample spans 220,000 or so clones, around 81% being singletons. The V gene is TRBV28, the J gene TRBJ2-6, with D tentatively TRBD1 (6 bases). This TCR derives from a woman aged 25 to 39 who had recovered from COVID-19. Sequencing was carried out using peripheral blood. DNA for the CDR3: TGTGCCAGCAGGGGGACACCTTTTACTGGGGCCAACGTCCTGACTTTC. It translates to CASRGTPFTGANVLTF.